This T cell receptor (beta chain) was sequenced during a study of T-cell memory formation after mild COVID-19. Overall study context: Largely, the TCR clusters proved donor specific. Study findings and constraints: CD8+ contracting clones occupied EMRA, while CD4+ ones occupied mainly CM and EM.

5'RACE, which relied on constant-segment primers, yielded TCR alpha and TCR beta cDNA libraries carrying sample barcodes and UMIs. In TCRdb, the 5' RACE reads were re-called with MiXCR into one record per CDR3 protein. The sample includes 75,000 to 95,000 distinct CDR3 sequences, about 13% seen only once; the top ten take 27%. Points on this clonotype: Its antigen is unidentified.

CDR1 and CDR2 (germline): SGDLS, YYNGEE. This CDR3 has 17 amino acids. V gave up 2 bases and J gave up 0 bases, with 12 bases separating them. This receptor was taken from an adult woman who had mild COVID-19 (a few samples of this study predate the infection). Cell type and time point are not known. The chain has TRBV9 and TRBJ2-6, with a possible D match to TRBD1 (5 bases). The sequenced sample was PBMCs or a T cell subset sorted from them (not recorded which). The CDR3 coding sequence is TGTGCCAGCAGCGTCTCCGTTGACAGCTCTGGGGCCAACGTCCTGACTTTC. It yields the protein CASSVSVDSSGANVLTF.